This TCR beta chain appears in the sequencing data of a study of beta chain features in type 1 diabetes. Study-wide points: TCRB repertoires of naive, central memory and Treg cells appeared more similar among patients than among healthy donors. Moderate but significant shortening of TCRB CDR3s was recorded in all four CD4+ subsets from Type 1 diabetes patients. The question left open here concerned HLA type influencing TCRB rearrangement.

The sequenced template was cDNA made from the entire isolated RNA. The repertoire was sequenced with immunoSEQ multiplex PCR; TCRdb's copy has only in-frame clones and lacks some. The top ten hold under 1.5% of the sample, which has about 150,000 clones, about 13% seen once. This CDR3 has 15 residues. Germline-derived CDR1 and CDR2 are MGHRA and YSYEKL. V shed 4 bases, J shed 7 bases, and the junction held 10 bases outside the gene matches. This clone was counted many times. Its antigen remains unknown. The chain employs TRBV4-1 and TRBJ2-7; 10 positions agree with TRBD2. Specimen: central memory CD4+ T cells from blood. The clonotype was recovered from a man aged 18 to 35 with type 1 diabetes. This CDR3 is CASSPSGGASREQYF. The CDR3 DNA follows: TGCGCCAGCAGCCCAAGCGGGGGGGCCTCGAGGGAGCAGTACTTC.